Listed here is a single T cell receptor (beta chain). The antigen is not known. This table comes from immunoSEQ multiplex PCR, and its TCRdb copy is limited to in-frame clones, with some not included. The sample contains some 96,000 clones, 80% to 95% of which appear only once. This sample stems from a study of PD-1 blockade in classical Hodgkin lymphoma. Following autologous stem cell transplantation, relapse occurred in every patient, and exposure to brentuximab vedotin varied. The CDR3 loop spans 15 amino acids. Per germline, CDR1 MNHEY and CDR2 SVGAGI. V lost 7 bases and J lost 1; bases outside the gene matches: 7. Study-wide points: Those patients who began receiving nivolumab less than 1 year after ASCT had lower diversity, and they were excluded.

This rearrangement joins TRBV6-5 to TRBJ1-2; 9 bases fit TRBD1. This receptor was identified in a human donor with classical Hodgkin lymphoma. The sample was peripheral blood mononuclear cells (PBMCs), taken at baseline. The CDR3 region has the DNA TGTGCCAGCACCAACTACAGGGGGCATAACTATGGCTACACCTTC. Protein: CASTNYRGHNYGYTF.